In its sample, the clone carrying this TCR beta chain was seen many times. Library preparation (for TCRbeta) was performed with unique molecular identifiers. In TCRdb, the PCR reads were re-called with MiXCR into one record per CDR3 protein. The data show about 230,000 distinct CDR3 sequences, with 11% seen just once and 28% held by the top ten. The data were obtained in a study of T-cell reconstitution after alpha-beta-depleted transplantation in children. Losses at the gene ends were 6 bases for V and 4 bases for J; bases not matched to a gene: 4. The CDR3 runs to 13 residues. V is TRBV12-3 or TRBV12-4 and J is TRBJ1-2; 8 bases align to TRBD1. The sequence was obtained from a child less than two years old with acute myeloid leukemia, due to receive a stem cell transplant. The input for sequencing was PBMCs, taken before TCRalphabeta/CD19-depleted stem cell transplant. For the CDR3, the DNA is TGTGCCAGCAGGGACAGGGTCTCCTATGGCTACACCTTC. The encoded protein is CASRDRVSYGYTF.